The 21 T cell receptor beta chains presented below share a single source sample, sequenced in a study of T cell responses to AZD1222 COVID-19 vaccine. Sequencing used immunoSEQ multiplex PCR; TCRdb keeps in-frame clones, though not all of them. The repertoire holds around 190,000 clones, about 91% seen once, with more than 9% in the top ten. The sequencing used peripheral blood, collected 28 days after the second AZD1222 dose. All receptors come from an adult who received the AZD1222 COVID-19 vaccine.

The sample holds a few counts of this clone. The rearrangement joins TRBV2 to TRBJ1-2; TRBD1 aligns across 11 bases. The CDR3 spans 15 residues. V dropped 6 bases and J dropped 3; count of bases not matched to a gene: 6. Germline loops: CDR1 SNHLY, CDR2 FYNNEI. The CDR3 DNA reads TGTGCCAGCAGACCAGGGACAGGGGGTGACTATGGCTACACCTTC. It encodes CASRPGTGGDYGYTF.

V gene TRBV4-3 combines with J gene TRBJ2-3; unclear D gene. V lost 0 bases and J 5 bases, leaving 6 bases between the germline ends. Germline loops: CDR1 LGHNA, CDR2 YSLEER. The CDR3 has 13 amino acids. The CDR3 protein is CASSQDPGDTQYF. The CDR3 DNA reads as TGCGCCAGCAGCCAAGACCCAGGAGATACGCAGTATTTT.

The chain links TRBV6-5 to TRBJ1-1; weak D call: TRBD1 (6 bases). V lost 6 bases to trimming and J lost 5 bases, with 13 bases between them. The CDR3 is 13 residues long. Germline CDR1 is MNHEY and CDR2 is SVGAGI. CDR3 in DNA: TGTGCCAGCAGGACCACCCAGGGGACTGAAGCTTTCTTT. This translates into CASRTTQGTEAFF.

The rearrangement joins TRBV6-5 to TRBJ1-6; D perhaps matches TRBD1 (6 bases). V lost 5 bases and J 13 bases, leaving 18 bases between the germline ends. CDR3 size: 14 residues. The germline gives CDR1 MNHEY, CDR2 SVGAGI. The CDR3 nucleotides read TGTGCCAGCAGTCAGGGCGGGGGGCACGGCCCCCTCCACTTT. This translates into CASSQGGGHGPLHF.

The chain joins TRBV10-3 to TRBJ1-6; no firm D call. Trimming removed 6 bases at V and 6 bases at J, with 9 bases between. The CDR3 loop spans 13 amino acids. From germline, CDR1 is ENHRY and CDR2 SYGVKD. The CDR3 loop is CAIRGLANSPLHF. For the CDR3, the DNA is TGTGCCATCAGGGGTTTGGCTAATTCACCCCTCCACTTT.

The sample holds one count of this clone. This rearrangement joins TRBV3-1 (or the pseudogene TRBV3-2) to TRBJ1-2; 7 nucleotides line up with TRBD1. This CDR3 has 13 amino acids. The germline V gene has CDR1 LGHDT and CDR2 YNNKEL (reference sequence). The V segment lost 4 bases and the J segment 8 bases; nucleotides outside the gene matches: 7. The DNA of the CDR3 is TGTGCCAGCAGCCGGGGCAGGGGGTTGGGCTACACCTTC. Translating it yields CASSRGRGLGYTF.

The chain uses TRBV11-3 and TRBJ2-1, with 7 bases that match TRBD2. Germline CDR1 reads SGHNT; CDR2 reads YENEEA. Losses at the gene ends were 5 bases for V and 3 bases for J; bases not matched to a gene: 7. This CDR3 is 15 amino acids long. The CDR3 bases are TGTGCCAGCAGCCGAGGGGCTAGCGGCTACAATGAGCAGTTCTTC. Residues: CASSRGASGYNEQFF.

The chain combines TRBV2 with TRBJ1-2, with D tentatively TRBD1 (5 bases). CDR1 is SNHLY, CDR2 FYNNEI, per germline. This CDR3 is built from 14 residues. Trimming took 0 bases from V and 2 from J, leaving 7 bases between them. The CDR3 sequence is CASSEARGNYGYTF. In nucleotides, the CDR3 is TGTGCCAGCAGTGAAGCTCGGGGGAACTATGGCTACACCTTC.

V and J are TRBV27 and TRBJ2-2; D is uncertain. In germline, CDR1 is MNHEY, CDR2 SMNVEV (reference sequence). The CDR3 consists of 15 residues. V shed 4 bases and J shed 1 base, with 10 bases lying between them. CDR3 protein: CASSSAPGNTGELFF. The CDR3 DNA reads TGTGCCAGCAGTTCCGCCCCGGGGAACACCGGGGAGCTGTTTTTT.

The J gene is TRBJ2-1, the V gene TRBV6-5; D possibly corresponds to TRBD2 (6 bases). Germline-derived CDR1 and CDR2 are MNHEY and SVGAGI. CDR3 length equals 12 residues. V lost 5 bases and J lost 10, with 12 bases in between. The CDR3 region is CASSPPAGEQFF. The CDR3 DNA sequence: TGTGCCAGCAGTCCCCCGGCGGGGGAGCAGTTCTTC.

The gene calls are TRBV6-5 and TRBJ2-3, with 7 bases matching TRBD2. With V trimmed by 7 bases and J by 2 bases, 9 bases remained unmatched. The CDR3 consists of 15 residues. Germline V gives CDR1 MNHEY, CDR2 SVGAGI. The CDR3 nucleotides read TGTGCCAGCAAAGGGGTCGCGGGGGTCACAGATACGCAGTATTTT. It codes for CASKGVAGVTDTQYF.

The chain couples TRBV13 to TRBJ1-3; D gene unclear. Per the germline V gene, CDR1 is PRHDT and CDR2 is FYEKMQ (reference sequence). The CDR3 sequence is 14 residues long. V shed 7 bases and J shed 2 bases, with 12 bases lying between them. The DNA for the CDR3 is TGTGCCAGCACTCCAAGGACTGCTGGAAACACCATATATTTT. Encoded protein: CASTPRTAGNTIYF.

The J gene is TRBJ2-1, the V gene TRBV5-1, with D possibly TRBD1 on 6 matching bases. The CDR3 runs to 14 residues. Germline V CDR1 and CDR2: SGHRS, YFSETQ. Deletions cut 0 bases from V and 7 bases from J, with 11 bases between. The chain's CDR3 is CASSLEGRGNEQFF. CDR3 DNA sequence: TGCGCCAGCAGCTTGGAGGGCAGGGGAAATGAGCAGTTCTTC.

V usage is TRBV3-1 (or the pseudogene TRBV3-2) and J usage is TRBJ2-5, with 11 bases lining up with TRBD2. V was clipped by 1 base and J by 5 bases; unmatched bases: 6. Germline V gene data show CDR1 as LGHDT and CDR2 as YNNKEL (reference sequence). The CDR3 runs 16 residues. CDR3 loop: CASSQVAGGPGETQYF. The CDR3 bases are TGTGCCAGCAGCCAAGTAGCGGGGGGGCCGGGGGAGACCCAGTACTTC.

This clone was counted a few times. V is TRBV28 and J is TRBJ1-5, with 7 bases identical to TRBD1. CDR3 length: 16 residues. In germline, CDR1 is MDHEN, CDR2 SYDVKM. Trimming at V came to 3 bases and at J to 6 bases, leaving 11 bases not matched to a gene. The CDR3 is CASSLWDSAGGQPQHF. The DNA of the CDR3 is TGTGCCAGCAGTTTGTGGGACAGCGCGGGGGGTCAGCCCCAGCATTTT.

The genes are TRBV9 and TRBJ1-2, with 7 bases aligning to TRBD1. The germline gives CDR1 SGDLS, CDR2 YYNGEE. CDR3 length equals 15 residues. The trim removed 0 bases at V and 7 bases at J, leaving 9 bases unmatched. CDR3 bases: TGTGCCAGCAGCGTAGCTACAGGGGATTTAGGTGGCTACACCTTC. Translating it yields CASSVATGDLGGYTF.

Of note for this clone: Other DNA sequences in the same sample also yield this CDR3. The chain links TRBV3-1 (or the pseudogene TRBV3-2) to TRBJ2-5; no reliable D call. The germline V gene encodes CDR1 LGHDT and CDR2 YNNKEL (reference sequence). This CDR3 has 12 residues. V gave up 0 bases and J gave up 6 bases, with 5 bases separating them. CDR3 protein: CASSQDGQTQYF. For the CDR3, the DNA is TGTGCCAGCAGCCAAGACGGGCAGACCCAGTACTTC.

The table lists this clone with a count of one. This chain joins TRBV5-6 and TRBJ1-1; TRBD1 agrees at 9 bases. Germline CDR1 is SGHDT and CDR2 is YYEEEE. The CDR3 extends over 11 amino acids. Trimming took 7 bases from V and 7 from J; bases not matched to a gene: 2. The CDR3 loop is CASHRGLEAFF. CDR3 bases: TGTGCCAGCCACAGGGGGCTTGAAGCTTTCTTT.

This chain connects TRBV27 to TRBJ2-7; 10 nucleotides align to TRBD1. The trim removed 3 bases at V and 4 bases at J, leaving 9 bases unmatched. Germline V lookup: CDR1 MNHEY, CDR2 SMNVEV (reference sequence). This CDR3 is 16 amino acids long. The CDR3 DNA reads TGTGCCAGCAGTTTGGTTACGGGACAGGGGCCTTACGAGCAGTACTTC. This translates into CASSLVTGQGPYEQYF.

The chain recombines TRBV30 with TRBJ1-5; D is possibly TRBD1 (5 bases). Germline V gene data show CDR1 as GTSNPN and CDR2 as SVGIG (reference sequence). The CDR3 is made up of 16 amino acids. V was cut by 1 base and J by 4 bases, with 17 bases left in between. The CDR3 nucleotides read TGTGCCTGGAGTGGGGGCGGGGGACCACCTAATCAGCCCCAGCATTTT. Protein sequence: CAWSGGGGPPNQPQHF.

The CDR3 reads CAWTGSGNTIYF. The CDR3 DNA follows: TGTGCCTGGACAGGGTCTGGAAACACCATATATTTT. The J gene is TRBJ1-3, the V gene TRBV30, with D possibly being TRBD1 (5 bases). The CDR3 length is 12 residues. V shed 4 bases and J shed 1 base, with 5 bases lying between them. CDR1 and CDR2 (germline): GTSNPN, SVGIG (reference sequence).